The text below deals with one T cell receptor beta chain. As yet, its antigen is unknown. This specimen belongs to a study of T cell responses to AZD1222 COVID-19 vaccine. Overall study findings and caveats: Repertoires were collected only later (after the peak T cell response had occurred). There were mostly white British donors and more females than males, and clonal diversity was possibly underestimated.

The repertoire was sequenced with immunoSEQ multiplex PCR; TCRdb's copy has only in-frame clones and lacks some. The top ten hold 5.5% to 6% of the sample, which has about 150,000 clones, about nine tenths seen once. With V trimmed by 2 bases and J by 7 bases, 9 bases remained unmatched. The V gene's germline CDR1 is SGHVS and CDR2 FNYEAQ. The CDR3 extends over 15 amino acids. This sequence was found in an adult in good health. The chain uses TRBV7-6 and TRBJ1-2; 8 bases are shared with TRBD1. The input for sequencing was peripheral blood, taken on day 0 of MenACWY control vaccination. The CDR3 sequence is CASSLSTGGSSGYTF. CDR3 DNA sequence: TGTGCCAGCAGCTTATCCACAGGGGGTTCGAGTGGCTACACCTTC.